These 24 T cell receptor beta chains share one sample of origin, sequenced in a study of Graves' ophthalmopathy and Graves' hyperthyroidism. RNA transcripts were the template, and TCR beta CDR3 regions were amplified from them. Amplification began with first-round RT-PCR using HTBI primers, then second-round multiplex PCR was performed. TCRdb reanalysed the multiplex PCR reads using MiXCR and keeps one entry per CDR3 protein. Among about 380,000 distinct CDR3 sequences listed, over 15% were seen once. Input material: peripheral blood. The receptor source for this set is a woman younger than 35 with stable Graves' hyperthyroidism.

Many counts were recorded for this clonotype. J is TRBJ2-7 and V is TRBV7-2; 8 bases align to TRBD1. The germline V gene encodes CDR1 SGHTA and CDR2 FQGNSA. CDR3 length equals 14 residues. Trimming cost V 3 bases and J 2 bases; bases outside gene matches: 3. CDR3 DNA sequence: TGTGCCAGCAGCTTTGACAGGGGAACCTACGAGCAGTACTTC. This codes for CASSFDRGTYEQYF.

Ten or more counts support this clonotype. The chain is built from TRBV19 and TRBJ1-5; a weak D match, TRBD1 (6 bases). V was pared by 3 bases and J by 0 bases, with 15 bases between. CDR3 length: 17 amino acids. Per the germline V gene, CDR1 is LNHDA and CDR2 is SQIVND (reference sequence). The CDR3 DNA is TGTGCCAGTAGTATTGGGTTCAGGGGTTATAGCAATCAGCCCCAGCATTTT. Encoded protein: CASSIGFRGYSNQPQHF.

Details on this clonotype: A single base separates this from a much larger clone, so it may be a read error. The V and J genes are TRBV27 and TRBJ1-1; perhaps TRBD1 as D (5 bases). This CDR3 contains 13 residues. The germline V gene has CDR1 MNHEY and CDR2 SMNVEV (reference sequence). This CDR3 reads CASSQGLETESFF. The CDR3 region has the DNA TGTGCCAGCAGCCAGGGATTGGAGACTGAATCTTTCTTT.

V and J are TRBV6-5 and TRBJ2-7; D unresolved. The V gene lost 4 bases and the J gene lost 3 bases, with 10 bases spanning the gap. CDR1 is MNHEY, CDR2 SVGAGI, per germline. This CDR3 spans 13 amino acids. CDR3 sequence: CASSLNTVYEQYF. As DNA, the CDR3 is TGTGCCAGCAGTTTGAACACCGTCTACGAGCAGTACTTC.

This clonotype appeared many times. The chain recombines TRBV7-3 with TRBJ2-5; 7 bases agree with TRBD1. The CDR3 contains 16 residues. Germline-derived CDR1 and CDR2 are SGHTA and FQGTGA. The ends lost 2 bases at V and 2 bases at J; junction bases unmatched: 8. The CDR3 region is CASSLGFRTGQETQYF. As DNA, the CDR3 is TGTGCCAGCAGCTTAGGCTTTCGGACAGGACAAGAGACCCAGTACTTC.

This clonotype was recorded many times. This chain uses TRBV24-1 with TRBJ1-1, with 8 bases lining up with TRBD1. The germline V gene encodes CDR1 KGHDR and CDR2 SFDVKD. J was trimmed by 1 base and V by 10 bases; bases with no gene match: 4. The length of the CDR3 is 13 residues. The CDR3 nucleotides are TGTGCCACTTCAGGGGGCTGGAACACTGAAGCTTTCTTT. Protein: CATSGGWNTEAFF.

Ten or more counts support this clonotype. V and J are TRBV7-2 and TRBJ2-7; D tentatively fits TRBD1 or TRBD2 (5 bases each). The CDR3 sequence is 14 residues long. With 3 bases removed from V and 1 base from J, the gap between germline ends came to 10 bases. CDR1 is SGHTA and CDR2 is FQGNSA in the germline V gene. For the CDR3, the DNA is TGTGCCAGCAGCTTTGGGACGCCTTCCTACGAGCAGTACTTC. This translates into CASSFGTPSYEQYF.

The sample holds many counts of this clonotype. The V and J genes are TRBV27 and TRBJ2-7; D gene unclear. Between the trimmed V and J ends, which lost 4 bases and 2 bases, there was a span of 18 bases. Germline V gives CDR1 MNHEY, CDR2 SMNVEV (reference sequence). The CDR3 has 16 amino acids. The CDR3 region is CASSSIYPGPAYEQYF. The CDR3 DNA reads TGTGCCAGCAGTTCTATATACCCCGGGCCCGCCTACGAGCAGTACTTC.

This clonotype was seen many times. This sequence joins TRBV20-1 and TRBJ1-5; D is unresolved. Germline values: CDR1 DFQATT, CDR2 SNEGSKA (reference sequence). V lost 5 bases and J 4 bases, leaving 9 bases between the germline ends. The CDR3 totals 12 residues. Here the CDR3 reads CSAWTGNQPQHF. As DNA, the CDR3 is TGCAGTGCTTGGACGGGGAATCAGCCCCAGCATTTT.

This clonotype was seen repeatedly, ten times or more. The chain is built from TRBV5-1 and TRBJ1-2; 8 bases map to TRBD1. From germline, CDR1 is SGHRS and CDR2 YFSETQ. The CDR3 is 15 amino acids. With 3 bases clipped from V and 3 bases from J, the junction kept 7 bases outside the gene matches. CDR3 protein: CASSSNGQGDYGYTF. DNA for the CDR3: TGCGCCAGCAGCTCCAATGGACAGGGAGACTATGGCTACACCTTC.

This clonotype was observed many times. This chain links TRBV7-6 with TRBJ2-5, with D possibly being TRBD1 or TRBD2 (5 bases each). CDR3 length: 14 residues. The V and J ends lost 7 bases and 0 bases respectively, with 12 bases between them. From germline, CDR1 is SGHVS and CDR2 FNYEAQ. The CDR3 DNA reads as TGTGCCAGCACCTCCGTGGGGGACCAAGAGACCCAGTACTTC. Protein product: CASTSVGDQETQYF.

The chain uses TRBV12-3 or TRBV12-4 and TRBJ2-5; weak D call: TRBD2 (6 bases). The CDR3 is made up of 16 amino acids. V gave up 5 bases and J gave up 0 bases, with 16 bases separating them. CDR3 loop: CASSPRGMEYQETQYF. CDR3 DNA sequence: TGTGCCAGCAGTCCTCGGGGGATGGAGTACCAAGAGACCCAGTACTTC.

This clonotype has ten or more counts. This chain links TRBV11-2 with TRBJ2-2; D remains unclear. This CDR3 is 15 amino acids long. The germline V and J ends were trimmed by 6 bases and 3 bases, with 14 bases remaining between them. Germline V lookup: CDR1 SGHAT, CDR2 FQNNGV. The CDR3 nucleotides are TGTGCCAGCAGACCTACCGGGCGAGACACCGGGGAGCTGTTTTTT. This sequence encodes CASRPTGRDTGELFF.

Many counts were recorded for this clonotype. This sequence joins TRBV6-4 and TRBJ2-2, with 7 bases fitting TRBD1. Germline V gives CDR1 MRHNA, CDR2 SNTAGT. Germline trimming cut 8 bases from V and 3 bases from J; bases unmatched to any gene: 15. The length of the CDR3 is 17 residues. The CDR3 DNA reads as TGTGCCAGCGGACGGGCGACGACAGGGAAAGACACCGGGGAGCTGTTTTTT. It encodes CASGRATTGKDTGELFF.

This clonotype was seen repeatedly, ten times or more. This sequence joins TRBV10-3 and TRBJ2-7; 7 bases fit TRBD1. The J segment lost 5 bases and the V segment lost 5 bases, leaving 0 bases of the junction unmatched. Per germline, CDR1 ENHRY and CDR2 SYGVKD. This CDR3 is built from 11 residues. The CDR3 reads CAISTGDEQYF. CDR3 sequence (DNA): TGTGCCATCAGTACAGGGGACGAGCAGTACTTC.

This clonotype appeared many times. The chain employs TRBV7-8 and TRBJ1-1, with TRBD1 matching 7 bases. Looked up from germline, CDR1 is SGHVS and CDR2 is FQNEAQ. V dropped 2 bases and J dropped 7; count of bases not matched to a gene: 4. The CDR3 is 13 amino acids. In nucleotides, the CDR3 is TGTGCCAGCAGCTTACAAGGGGGCGGTGAAGCTTTCTTT. Its translation: CASSLQGGGEAFF.

This clonotype was counted many times. The chain has TRBV10-3 and TRBJ1-5; D remains unclear. This CDR3 has 15 residues. The ends were cut back, 2 bases at V and 0 bases at J, with 8 bases in the middle. CDR1 is ENHRY and CDR2 is SYGVKD in the germline V gene. CDR3 DNA: TGTGCCATCAGTGAGGGACGGGTTAGCAATCAGCCCCAGCATTTT. Translating it yields CAISEGRVSNQPQHF.

This clonotype was seen at least ten times. The CDR3 coding sequence is TGTGCCAGCACCGCTGGGCGGGGACGCTACGAGCAGTACTTC. It codes for CASTAGRGRYEQYF. The rearrangement joins TRBV27 to TRBJ2-7; perhaps TRBD2 as D (6 bases). Per the germline V gene, CDR1 is MNHEY and CDR2 is SMNVEV (reference sequence). V dropped 7 bases and J dropped 3 bases, with 16 bases sitting between them. The CDR3 contains 14 residues.

This clonotype has ten or more counts. This chain links TRBV6-1 with TRBJ1-3, with TRBD1 matching over 9 bases. With 5 bases clipped from V and 8 bases from J, the junction kept 7 bases outside the gene matches. Germline CDR1 and CDR2: MNHNS and SASEGT. This CDR3 region has 14 residues. The CDR3 region has the DNA TGTGCCAGCAGTACCGCGGACAGGGGCTACACCATATATTTT. Translation gives CASSTADRGYTIYF.

This clonotype came up many times. The chain links TRBV11-1 to TRBJ1-2, with 10 bases aligning to TRBD1. Germline V gene lookup returns CDR1 SGHAT and CDR2 FQDESV (reference sequence). The CDR3 is 17 amino acids. With V trimmed by 5 bases and J by 4 bases, 13 bases remained unmatched. This CDR3 reads CASSGRQGADTFYGYTF. The CDR3, as DNA: TGTGCCAGCAGCGGACGACAGGGGGCCGATACTTTCTATGGCTACACCTTC.

This clonotype has at least ten counts. The V call is TRBV10-3, the J call TRBJ2-7; TRBD1 matches 8 bases. The V segment lost 4 bases and the J segment 2 bases; nucleotides outside the gene matches: 1. The CDR3 has 13 amino acids. Per the germline V gene, CDR1 is ENHRY and CDR2 is SYGVKD. CDR3 residues: CAISGGQAYEQYF. CDR3 sequence (DNA): TGTGCCATCAGTGGGGGACAGGCCTACGAGCAGTACTTC.

About this clonotype itself: Mismatch with germline at one junction end may stem from a read error. The CDR3 protein is CASSPRELGRRETKYF. The CDR3 region has the DNA TGTGCCAGCAGCCCCCGTGAGTTGGGGAGGCGAGAGACCAAGTACTTC. This chain links TRBV7-9 with TRBJ2-5; D might be TRBD2 (6 bases). CDR1 is SEHNR, CDR2 FQNEAQ, per germline (reference sequence). The CDR3 is 16 residues long.

This clonotype was counted only a few times. This chain joins TRBV5-1 and TRBJ2-5; a weak D match, TRBD2 (6 bases). CDR1 SGHRS and CDR2 YFSETQ come from the germline V gene. This CDR3 is 13 amino acids long. Deletions cut 1 base from V and 5 bases from J, with 9 bases between. For the CDR3, the DNA is TGCGCCAGCAGCTTGCTCCGGGAGGAGACCCAGTACTTC. This translates into CASSLLREETQYF.

This clonotype has only a few counts. The rearrangement joins TRBV4-1 to TRBJ1-3; D is undetermined. V was trimmed by 4 bases and J by 3 bases, leaving 7 bases between them. Germline V lookup: CDR1 MGHRA, CDR2 YSYEKL. This CDR3 has 13 residues. CDR3 sequence: CASSLYDGNTIYF. CDR3 sequence (DNA): TGCGCCAGCAGCCTCTACGATGGAAACACCATATATTTT.